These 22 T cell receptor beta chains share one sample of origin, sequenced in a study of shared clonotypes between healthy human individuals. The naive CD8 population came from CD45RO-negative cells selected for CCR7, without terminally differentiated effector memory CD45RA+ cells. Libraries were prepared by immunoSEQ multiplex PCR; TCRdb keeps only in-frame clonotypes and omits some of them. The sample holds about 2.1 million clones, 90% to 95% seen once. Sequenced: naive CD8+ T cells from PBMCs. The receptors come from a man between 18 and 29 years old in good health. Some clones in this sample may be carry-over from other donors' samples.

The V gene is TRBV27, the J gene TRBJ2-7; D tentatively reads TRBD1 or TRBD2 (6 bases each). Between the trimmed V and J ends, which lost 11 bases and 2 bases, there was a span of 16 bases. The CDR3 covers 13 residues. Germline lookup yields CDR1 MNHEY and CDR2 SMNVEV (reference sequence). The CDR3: CASTGGPAYEQYF. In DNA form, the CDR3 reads TGTGCCTCAACTGGGGGGCCGGCCTACGAGCAGTACTTC.

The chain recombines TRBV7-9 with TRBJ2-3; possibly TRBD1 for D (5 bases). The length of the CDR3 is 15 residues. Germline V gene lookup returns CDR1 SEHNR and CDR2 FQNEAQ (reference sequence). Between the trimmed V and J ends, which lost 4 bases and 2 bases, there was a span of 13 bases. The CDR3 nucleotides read TGTGCCAGCAGCTGGGCAGGGCGGCCCACAGATACGCAGTATTTT. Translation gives CASSWAGRPTDTQYF.

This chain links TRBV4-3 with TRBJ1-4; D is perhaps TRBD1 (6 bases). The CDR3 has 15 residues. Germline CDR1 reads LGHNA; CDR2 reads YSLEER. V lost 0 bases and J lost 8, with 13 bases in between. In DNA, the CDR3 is TGCGCCAGCAGCCAAGATTACAGGGTAGGCGAAAAACTGTTTTTT. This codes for CASSQDYRVGEKLFF.

The CDR3 DNA is TGTGCCAGCAGCTCGCCGGGGCTAGCGGACGGAATGTTGCAGTTCTTC. Protein: CASSSPGLADGMLQFF. V is TRBV9 and J is TRBJ2-1; 7 nucleotides agree with TRBD2. V gave up 4 bases and J gave up 12 bases; unmatched junction bases: 19. Germline V gene sequence: CDR1 SGDLS, CDR2 YYNGEE. There are 16 residues in the CDR3.

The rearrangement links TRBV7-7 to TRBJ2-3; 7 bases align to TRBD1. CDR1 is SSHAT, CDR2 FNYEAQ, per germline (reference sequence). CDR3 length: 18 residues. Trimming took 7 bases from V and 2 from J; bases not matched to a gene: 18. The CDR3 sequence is CASNLKGTGVGTTDTQYF. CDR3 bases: TGTGCCAGCAACCTTAAGGGTACAGGGGTAGGGACCACAGATACGCAGTATTTT.

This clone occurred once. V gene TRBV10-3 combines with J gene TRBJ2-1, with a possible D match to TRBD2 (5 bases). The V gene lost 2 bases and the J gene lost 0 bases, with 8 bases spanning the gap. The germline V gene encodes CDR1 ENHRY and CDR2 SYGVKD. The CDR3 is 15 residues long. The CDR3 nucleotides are TGTGCCATCAGTGAGGTTGGGAGCTCCTACAATGAGCAGTTCTTC. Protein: CAISEVGSSYNEQFF.

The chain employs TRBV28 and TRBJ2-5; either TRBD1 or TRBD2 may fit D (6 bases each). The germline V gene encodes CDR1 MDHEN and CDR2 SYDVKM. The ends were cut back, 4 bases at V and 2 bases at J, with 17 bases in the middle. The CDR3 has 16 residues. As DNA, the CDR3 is TGTGCCAGCAGTTCGTGGGGGCGCCGGGGGCAAGAGACCCAGTACTTC. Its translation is CASSSWGRRGQETQYF.

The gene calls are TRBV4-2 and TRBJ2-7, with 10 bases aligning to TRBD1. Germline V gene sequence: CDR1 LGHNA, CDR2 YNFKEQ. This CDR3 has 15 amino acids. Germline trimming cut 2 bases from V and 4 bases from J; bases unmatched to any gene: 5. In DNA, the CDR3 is TGTGCCAGCAGCCAATCGACAGGGGGCCGGTACGAGCAGTACTTC. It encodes CASSQSTGGRYEQYF.

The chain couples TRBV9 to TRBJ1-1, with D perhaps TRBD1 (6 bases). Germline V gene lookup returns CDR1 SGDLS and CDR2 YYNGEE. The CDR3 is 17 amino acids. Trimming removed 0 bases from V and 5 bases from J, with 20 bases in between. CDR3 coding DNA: TGTGCCAGCAGCGTAGCGCCCGAGACAGGCGTTTGGACTGAAGCTTTCTTT. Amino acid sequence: CASSVAPETGVWTEAFF.

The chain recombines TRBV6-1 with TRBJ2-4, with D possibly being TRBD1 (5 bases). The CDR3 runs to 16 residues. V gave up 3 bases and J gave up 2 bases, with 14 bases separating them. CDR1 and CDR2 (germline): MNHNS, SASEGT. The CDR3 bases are TGTGCCAGCAGTGAGTCAGGGAAAGTGTCCAAAAACATTCAGTACTTC. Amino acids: CASSESGKVSKNIQYF.

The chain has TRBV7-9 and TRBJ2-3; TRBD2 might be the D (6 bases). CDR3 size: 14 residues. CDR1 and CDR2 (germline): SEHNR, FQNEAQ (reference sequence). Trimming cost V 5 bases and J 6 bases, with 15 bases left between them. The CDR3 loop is CASSPGLLADTQYF. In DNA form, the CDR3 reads TGTGCCAGCAGCCCGGGACTCCTGGCGGATACGCAGTATTTT.

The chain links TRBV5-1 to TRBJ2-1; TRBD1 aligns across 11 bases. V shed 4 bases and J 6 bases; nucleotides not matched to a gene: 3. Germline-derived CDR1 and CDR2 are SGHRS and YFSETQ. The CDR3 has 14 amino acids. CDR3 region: CASSGGTGGNEQFF. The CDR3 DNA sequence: TGCGCCAGCAGCGGTGGGACAGGGGGCAATGAGCAGTTCTTC.

In DNA, the CDR3 is TGTGCCAGCAGCTCTAGCGGGAGGTCCTACAATGAGCAGTTCTTC. This gives the protein CASSSSGRSYNEQFF. The chain uses TRBV7-9 and TRBJ2-1; 11 bases align to TRBD2. Germline V gene data show CDR1 as SEHNR and CDR2 as FQNEAQ (reference sequence). The CDR3 is 15 residues long. The V segment lost 4 bases and the J segment 1 base; nucleotides outside the gene matches: 0. Full variable domain (remainder filled in from reference TRBV7-9 and TRBJ2-1): DTGVSQNPRHKITKRGQNVTFRCDPISEHNRLYWYRQTLGQGPEFLTYFQNEAQLEKSRLLSDRFSAERPKGSFSTLEIQRTEQGDSAMYLCASSSSGRSYNEQFFGPGTRLTVL.

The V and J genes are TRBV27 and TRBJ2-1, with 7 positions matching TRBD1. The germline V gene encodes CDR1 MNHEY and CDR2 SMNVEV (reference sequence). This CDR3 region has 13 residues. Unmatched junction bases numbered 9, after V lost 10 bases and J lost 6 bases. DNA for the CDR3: TGTGCCATCCGACAGGGAGAGCGCAATGAGCAGTTCTTC. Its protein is CAIRQGERNEQFF.

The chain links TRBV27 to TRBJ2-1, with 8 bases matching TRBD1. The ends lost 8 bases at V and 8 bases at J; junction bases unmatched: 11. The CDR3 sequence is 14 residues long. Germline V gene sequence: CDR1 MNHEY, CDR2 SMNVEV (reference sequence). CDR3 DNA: TGTGCCAGCCACCCCGGGACAGGTAAATATGAGCAGTTCTTC. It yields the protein CASHPGTGKYEQFF.

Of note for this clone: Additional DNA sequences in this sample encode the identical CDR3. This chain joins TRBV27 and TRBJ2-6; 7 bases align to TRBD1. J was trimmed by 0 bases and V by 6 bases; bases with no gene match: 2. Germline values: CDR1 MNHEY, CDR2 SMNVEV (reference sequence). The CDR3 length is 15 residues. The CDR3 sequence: CASRNRGSGANVLTF. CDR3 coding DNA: TGTGCCAGCAGAAACAGGGGCTCTGGGGCCAACGTCCTGACTTTC. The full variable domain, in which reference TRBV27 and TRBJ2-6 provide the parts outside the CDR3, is EAQVTQNPRYLITVTGKKLTVTCSQNMNHEYMSWYRQDPGLGLRQIYYSMNVEVTDKGDVPEGYKVSRKEKRNFPLILESPSPNQTSLYFCASRNRGSGANVLTFGAGSRLTVL.

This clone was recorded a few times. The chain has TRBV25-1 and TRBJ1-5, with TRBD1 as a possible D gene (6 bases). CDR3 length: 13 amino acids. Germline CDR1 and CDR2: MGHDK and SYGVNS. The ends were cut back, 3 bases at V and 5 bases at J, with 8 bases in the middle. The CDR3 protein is CASSDTGYQPQHF. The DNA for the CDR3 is TGTGCCAGCAGTGACACAGGGTATCAGCCCCAGCATTTT.

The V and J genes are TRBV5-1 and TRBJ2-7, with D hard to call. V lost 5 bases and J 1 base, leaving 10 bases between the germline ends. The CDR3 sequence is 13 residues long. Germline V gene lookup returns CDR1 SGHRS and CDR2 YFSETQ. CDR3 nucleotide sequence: TGCGCCAGCAGTTCCTCGCTGTCCTACGAGCAGTACTTC. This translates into CASSSSLSYEQYF.

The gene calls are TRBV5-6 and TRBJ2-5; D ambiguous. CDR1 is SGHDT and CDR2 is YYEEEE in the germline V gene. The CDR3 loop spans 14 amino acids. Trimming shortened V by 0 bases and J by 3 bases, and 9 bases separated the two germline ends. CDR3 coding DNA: TGTGCCAGCAGCTTGGATTGGGTTGAAGAGACCCAGTACTTC. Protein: CASSLDWVEETQYF.

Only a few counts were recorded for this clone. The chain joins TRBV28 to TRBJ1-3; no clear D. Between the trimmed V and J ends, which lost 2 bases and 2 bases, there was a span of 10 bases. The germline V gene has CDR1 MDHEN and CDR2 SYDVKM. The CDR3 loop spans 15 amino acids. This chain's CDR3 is CASSLAMRAGNTIYF. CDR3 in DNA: TGTGCCAGCAGTTTAGCTATGCGAGCTGGAAACACCATATATTTT.

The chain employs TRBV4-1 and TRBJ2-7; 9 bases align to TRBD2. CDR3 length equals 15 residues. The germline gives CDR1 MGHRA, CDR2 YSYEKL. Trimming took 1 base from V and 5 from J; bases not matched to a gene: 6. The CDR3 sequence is CASSQVAGVNHEQYF. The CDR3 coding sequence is TGCGCCAGCAGCCAAGTAGCGGGAGTTAACCACGAGCAGTACTTC.

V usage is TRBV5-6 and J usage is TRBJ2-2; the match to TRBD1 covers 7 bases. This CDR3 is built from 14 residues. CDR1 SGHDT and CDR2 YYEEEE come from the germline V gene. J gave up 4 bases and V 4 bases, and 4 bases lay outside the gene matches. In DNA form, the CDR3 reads TGTGCCAGCAGCGGGTACAGGGGCACCGGGGAGCTGTTTTTT. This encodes CASSGYRGTGELFF.